The source of this T cell receptor beta chain is a study of shared clonotypes between healthy human individuals. In the sorted-subset replicate PCRs, approximately 200 ng DNA, tens of thousands of T cell genomes, was used. Method: immunoSEQ multiplex PCR; TCRdb's copy keeps in-frame clones and lacks some. The sample records approximately 2,000,000 clones, 80% to 95% being singletons. Study findings and constraints: The study generally estimated greater richness for naive than memory subsets.

Terminally differentiated effector memory CD45RA+ cells were left out of the naive CD8 fraction, which was CD45RO-negative and positively selected for CCR7. Germline assignment: CDR1 SGHAT and CDR2 FQDESV (reference sequence). The germline V and J ends were trimmed by 6 bases and 3 bases, with 12 bases remaining between them. This CDR3 is built from 13 residues. A note on this clone: Its antigen is unidentified.

The chain recombines TRBV11-1 with TRBJ2-7, with D perhaps matching TRBD1 (6 bases). This TCR was recovered from a man younger than 35 in good health. Some clones in this sample may be carry-over from other donors' samples. Sequencing was done on a sample of naive CD8+ T cells from PBMCs. CDR3 in DNA: TGTGCCAGCAGTCATACAGGGCTCTACGAGCAGTACTTC. Its protein product is CASSHTGLYEQYF.